A selection of T cell receptor beta chains follows, all from one sample in a study of regulatory T cells in long-lasting Graves disease. One entry per CDR3 protein, called by TCRdb with MiXCR from the multiplex PCR reads. The table lists about 470,000 distinct CDR3 sequences, around 20% of them singletons. Sequences were derived from peripheral blood mononuclear cells (PBMCs), sampled when the disease was refractory, from a patient treated with antithyroid drugs. The source of these receptors is a female donor with Graves disease. CDR3s include the opening cysteine and the closing phenylalanine or tryptophan. D genes are given only for firm matches. Size values are once, few and many counts, or a class for expanded clones, and some rows have none.

CDR3nt | CDR3aa | d_gene | j_gene | v_gene | abundance
TGTGCCAGCAGCTTAGCGGGAGACGTCTACAATGAGCAGTTCTTC | CASSLAGDVYNEQFF | TRBD2 | TRBJ2-1 | TRBV9 | few
TGTGCCAGCAGCTTAGGACTAGCGGGAGTCCTGGAGACCCAGTACTTC | CASSLGLAGVLETQYF | TRBD2 | TRBJ2-5 | TRBV5-8 | many
TGCGCCAGCAGCCCTCGACAGGGCACACAGCCCCAGCATTTT | CASSPRQGTQPQHF | TRBD1 | TRBJ1-5 | TRBV4-1 | .
TGTGCCAGCAGCTTAGCGTTAGCCGCATACAATGAGCAGTTCTTC | CASSLALAAYNEQFF | . | TRBJ2-1 | TRBV11-2 | .
TGTGCCAGCAGCGTCCTGTTCGAGACCCTCTATGGCTACACCTTC | CASSVLFETLYGYTF | . | TRBJ1-2 | TRBV28 | many
TGTGCCAGCAGTACCCACCGGTGGGCTGAAAAACTGTTTTTT | CASSTHRWAEKLFF | . | TRBJ1-4 | TRBV6-1 | few
TGCAGCGTATTACCTCAGGGGGACTACGAGCAGTACTTC | CSVLPQGDYEQYF | TRBD1 | TRBJ2-7 | TRBV29-1 | few
TGTGCCAGCAGTTTAAGGGGGGTAGGGTCCTACGAGCAGTACTTC | CASSLRGVGSYEQYF | . | TRBJ2-7 | TRBV12-3/TRBV12-4 | many
TGCGCCAGCAGTCAACAATCGGGACTAGCGATGAATACGCAGTATTTT | CASSQQSGLAMNTQYF | TRBD2 | TRBJ2-3 | TRBV5-1 | .
TGTGCCAGCAGCTTGGCCGCACTAGCGGGAGGGAAAGAGACCCAGTACTTC | CASSLAALAGGKETQYF | TRBD2 | TRBJ2-5 | TRBV5-6 | .
TGCAGTGCCGATGCAGGAGGGGACATTCAGTACTTC | CSADAGGDIQYF | . | TRBJ2-4 | TRBV20-1 | many
TGTGCCAGCCGGCTAGCGGGAGGCTTAGATACGCAGTATTTT | CASRLAGGLDTQYF | TRBD2 | TRBJ2-3 | TRBV7-9 | .
TGTGCCAGTAGTATAGGGGTGCAGCCCCAGCATTTT | CASSIGVQPQHF | . | TRBJ1-5 | TRBV19 | many
TGTGCCAGCAGTGAAGCAGGCCCAGACTACGAGCAGTACTTC | CASSEAGPDYEQYF | . | TRBJ2-7 | TRBV2 | many
TGTGCCAGCAGCTTAACCCCCGATCAGCCCCAGCATTTT | CASSLTPDQPQHF | . | TRBJ1-5 | TRBV7-3 | many
TGTGCCAGCAGTCCTAGCGGGAGGTTCGATGAGCAGTTCTTC | CASSPSGRFDEQFF | TRBD2 | TRBJ2-1 | TRBV7-2 | .
TGTGCCAGCGAAGCACGGAGTAGGCCCTACGAGCAGTACTTC | CASEARSRPYEQYF | . | TRBJ2-7 | TRBV27 | many
TGTGCCAGTGGGGATGTAGAGACCCAGTACTTC | CASGDVETQYF | . | TRBJ2-5 | TRBV12-3/TRBV12-4 | many
TGTGCCAGCAACCGGGACAGTGGTTCTGCGTCCTACGAGCAGTACTTC | CASNRDSGSASYEQYF | TRBD1 | TRBJ2-7 | TRBV2 | many
TGCAGCGTTGGCCAGGGAAGCAATCAGCCCCAGCATTTT | CSVGQGSNQPQHF | . | TRBJ1-5 | TRBV29-1 | few
TGTGCCAGCAGCTTAGAGGTCAACTACGAGCAGTACTTC | CASSLEVNYEQYF | . | TRBJ2-7 | TRBV7-9 | .
TGTGCCAGCAGAGCCACCAGGGGCGAGCAGTACTTC | CASRATRGEQYF | . | TRBJ2-7 | TRBV6-1 | many
TGCAGTGCTGAAATGGGCCTGAACACTGAAGCTTTCTTT | CSAEMGLNTEAFF | . | TRBJ1-1 | TRBV20-1 | few
TGTGCCAGCAGTGCGTTCGGGACGAGAACCTACGAGCAGTACTTC | CASSAFGTRTYEQYF | . | TRBJ2-7 | TRBV2 | many
TGCGCCAGCAGCTTGGCGGCTAGCGGGAGTGGTTACGAGCAGTACTTC | CASSLAASGSGYEQYF | TRBD2 | TRBJ2-7 | TRBV5-1 | .
TGTGCCAGCAGACTCCATAGGGGTCAGCCCCAGCATTTT | CASRLHRGQPQHF | . | TRBJ1-5 | TRBV6-1 | .
TGTGCCAGCAGTCTTAGGACTAGCGGGAGAAACGAGCAGTACTTC | CASSLRTSGRNEQYF | TRBD2 | TRBJ2-7 | TRBV6-1 | many
TGTGCCAGCAGCTGGGGACGGACCTACGAGCAGTACTTC | CASSWGRTYEQYF | . | TRBJ2-7 | TRBV11-2 | many
TGTGCCAGCGGCCCTCGGGACAGGGGGCCGAACACTGAAGCTTTCTTT | CASGPRDRGPNTEAFF | TRBD1 | TRBJ1-1 | TRBV7-8 | few
TGCAGTGCTAGTAGTACAACAGGGCGGACTGAAGCTTTCTTT | CSASSTTGRTEAFF | . | TRBJ1-1 | TRBV20-1 | many
TGCGCCAGCAGCTCCACGACAGGGGCCGTCTATGGCTACACCTTC | CASSSTTGAVYGYTF | TRBD1 | TRBJ1-2 | TRBV5-1 | many
TGCGCCAGCAGCTTGAAGGCAGGGCATGGCTACACCTTC | CASSLKAGHGYTF | . | TRBJ1-2 | TRBV5-1 | many
TGTGCCAGCAGTTTTCCCGGGGAGCTGTTTTTT | CASSFPGELFF | . | TRBJ2-2 | TRBV28 | many
TGTGCCAGCAGTGGCCCCCCTCCCCCCGGGACGGCAGTGGGGGACTACTACGAGCAGTACTTC | CASSGPPPPGTAVGDYYEQYF | TRBD2 | TRBJ2-7 | TRBV2 | many
TGTGCCAGCAGGGACGGACTAGCGGGCGGGGAGCTGTTTTTT | CASRDGLAGGELFF | TRBD2 | TRBJ2-2 | TRBV11-3 | few
TGTGCCAGCAGTTTACCCCCTGCGGGTCGATACGAGCAGTACTTC | CASSLPPAGRYEQYF | . | TRBJ2-7 | TRBV28 | many
TGCAGCGCGCGGACAGTTGAAGAGACCCAGTACTTC | CSARTVEETQYF | . | TRBJ2-5 | TRBV29-1 | many
TGTGCCATCAGTGCCGGATACGAGCAGTACTTC | CAISAGYEQYF | . | TRBJ2-7 | TRBV10-3 | .
TGTGCTAGCAGCTTGGGCGGGAGCCGTATGGAGCTGTTTTTT | CASSLGGSRMELFF | TRBD2 | TRBJ2-2 | TRBV7-7 | .
TGTGCCAGCAGCCCCCGGACACTAGCCCGGAACACTGAAGCTTTCTTT | CASSPRTLARNTEAFF | . | TRBJ1-1 | TRBV9 | .
TGTGCCGGAAGGGGGTGCAATCAGCCCCAGCATTTT | CAGRGCNQPQHF | . | TRBJ1-5 | TRBV7-6 | few
TGCGCCAGCAGCGCGACTAGCGTCACGAGAAACGATGAGCAGTTCTTC | CASSATSVTRNDEQFF | TRBD2 | TRBJ2-1 | TRBV5-1 | .
TGCAGCGTTGAAGACGAGGGACTAGCGGGAGGGCCGAGATACGAGCAGTACTTC | CSVEDEGLAGGPRYEQYF | TRBD2 | TRBJ2-7 | TRBV29-1 | .
TGTGCCAGCAGGACTAGCGGGACGCCCGAGCAGTACTTC | CASRTSGTPEQYF | TRBD2 | TRBJ2-7 | TRBV6-1 | once
TGTGCCAGCAGTGGGGGGACAGGCAATGGGGCTTTCTTT | CASSGGTGNGAFF | TRBD1 | TRBJ1-1 | TRBV2 | many
TGTGCCAGCAGCCTCTGGGGGGATGGCTCCTACGAGCAGTACTTC | CASSLWGDGSYEQYF | . | TRBJ2-7 | TRBV11-2 | .
TGCGCCAGCAGCTCCGGACAGGGCCTAGGAACTTTCTTT | CASSSGQGLGTFF | TRBD1 | TRBJ1-1 | TRBV5-1 | many
TGTGCCAGCAGCTTGTCTGGGGCAGGAACTGAAGCTTTCTTT | CASSLSGAGTEAFF | . | TRBJ1-1 | TRBV7-9 | few
TGTGCCAGCAGCGGGGACAGGGACGGTGGCTACACCTTC | CASSGDRDGGYTF | TRBD1 | TRBJ1-2 | TRBV9 | many
TGTGCCATCAGCGCAGAAATCTCCTACGAGCAGTACTTC | CAISAEISYEQYF | . | TRBJ2-7 | TRBV10-3 | many
TGTGCCAGTAGGGGGCAGGGGGCTGGCAATCAGCCCCAGCATTTT | CASRGQGAGNQPQHF | TRBD1 | TRBJ1-5 | TRBV19 | few
TGTGCCAGCCGCGAACAGGCGGCGGGGAACACTGAAGCTTTCTTT | CASREQAAGNTEAFF | . | TRBJ1-1 | TRBV12-3/TRBV12-4 | .
TGTGCCAGCAGCATTGGGGGGGCGCCTCAAGAGACCCAGTACTTC | CASSIGGAPQETQYF | . | TRBJ2-5 | TRBV7-2 | many
TGTGCCGTCAGAGAAAGCGGGGTCTCGTACTTC | CAVRESGVSYF | TRBD2 | TRBJ2-7 | TRBV28 | few